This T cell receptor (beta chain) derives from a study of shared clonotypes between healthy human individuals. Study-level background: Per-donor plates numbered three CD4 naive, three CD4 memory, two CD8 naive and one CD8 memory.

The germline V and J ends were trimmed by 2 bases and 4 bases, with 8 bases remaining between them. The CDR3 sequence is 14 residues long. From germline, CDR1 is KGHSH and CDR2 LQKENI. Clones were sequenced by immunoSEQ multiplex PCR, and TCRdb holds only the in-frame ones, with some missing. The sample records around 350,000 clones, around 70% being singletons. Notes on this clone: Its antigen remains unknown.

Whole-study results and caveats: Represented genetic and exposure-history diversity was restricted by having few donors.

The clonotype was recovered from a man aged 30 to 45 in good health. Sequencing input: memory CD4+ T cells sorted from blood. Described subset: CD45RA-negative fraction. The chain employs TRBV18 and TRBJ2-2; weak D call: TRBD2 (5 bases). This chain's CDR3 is CASSPSRATGELFF. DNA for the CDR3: TGTGCCAGCTCACCATCGCGGGCCACCGGGGAGCTGTTTTTT.